Listed below are T cell receptor beta chains from one sample, sequenced in a study of T cells in localized non-small cell lung cancer. Assay: immunoSEQ multiplex PCR; the TCRdb copy retains only in-frame clones and omits some. The profile covers tens of thousands of clones, with around 87% appearing a single time and approximately 3.4% taken by the ten largest. Sequenced here: peripheral blood, sampled before any cancer treatment. Receptor source: a man between 18 and 55 years old with stage I lung adenocarcinoma. The CDR3 runs from the conserved cysteine through the conserved F or W. A D gene is named only where the DNA matches it firmly. Size is stated for part of the rows, as once, few or many counts, or as a class when the clone is expanded.

V	D	J	size	DNA	CDR3
TRBV7-9	.	TRBJ1-3	medium-sized	TGTGCCACCGATCAGGGGAGATCTGGAAACACCATATATTTT	CATDQGRSGNTIYF
TRBV6-1	.	TRBJ2-7	few	TGTGCCAGCAGTCGGGACTCCCAAAGGCAGTACTTC	CASSRDSQRQYF
TRBV1	.	TRBJ1-3	.	TGCACCAGCAGCCGCAGACCGCCGAGGGCAGGAAACACCATATATTTT	CTSSRRPPRAGNTIYF
TRBV4-3	.	TRBJ2-7	.	TGCGCCAGCAGCCAAGATCTTGCGTCCTACGAGCAGTACTTC	CASSQDLASYEQYF
TRBV11-3	.	TRBJ2-7	once	TGTTCCAGCAGCTTACAGGGATCCTACGAGCAGTACTTC	CSSSLQGSYEQYF
TRBV5-4	TRBD1	TRBJ2-3	.	TGTGCCATGGGGACAGGGGGCTACACAGATACGCAGTATTTT	CAMGTGGYTDTQYF
TRBV29-1	.	TRBJ2-5	.	TGCAGCGTTGGGCAGGTGAAGCGAGAGACCCAGTACTTC	CSVGQVKRETQYF
TRBV20-1	.	TRBJ2-7	.	TGCAGTGCGGGGCGCGCCTACGAGCAGTACTTC	CSAGRAYEQYF
TRBV9	.	TRBJ2-7	.	TGTGCCAGCAGCGTATTAACACAGCTTACCCAATCCTACGAGCAGTACTTC	CASSVLTQLTQSYEQYF
TRBV5-5	.	TRBJ1-3	.	TGTGCCAGCAGCTTGTCATGGGGTGCTATCTCTGGAAACACCATATATTTT	CASSLSWGAISGNTIYF
TRBV28	TRBD1	TRBJ2-3	.	TGTGCCAGCAGCTCGCGGTCCGGGACAGTCACAGATACGCAGTATTTT	CASSSRSGTVTDTQYF
TRBV7-7	.	TRBJ2-5	.	TGTGCCAGCAGCCGGACCGGACAAGAGACCCAGTACTTC	CASSRTGQETQYF
TRBV5-1	TRBD2	TRBJ2-7	.	TGCGCCAGCAGCATCAGCGGGGGGTCCTCCTACGAGCAGTACTTC	CASSISGGSSYEQYF
TRBV30	TRBD1	TRBJ2-1	.	TGTGCCTGGAAGCGGACAGGGTGGATTAATGAGCAGTTCTTC	CAWKRTGWINEQFF
TRBV28	.	TRBJ2-7	.	TGTGCCAGCCAGACGGCCCTCTACGAGCAGTACTTC	CASQTALYEQYF
TRBV19	TRBD1	TRBJ1-3	.	TGTGCCAGTAGTATAACAGGGGGCTCTGGAAACACCATATATTTT	CASSITGGSGNTIYF
TRBV9	TRBD2	TRBJ2-1	.	TGTGCCAGCAGCGTCACCCTAGCGGGGGGACCCTACAATGAGCAGTTCTTC	CASSVTLAGGPYNEQFF
TRBV19	.	TRBJ2-4	.	TGTGCCAGTAGTCGGAAATCGACTACTAGATCTGGCAACATTCAGTACTTC	CASSRKSTTRSGNIQYF
TRBV30	TRBD1	TRBJ2-7	.	TGTGCCTGGAGCGACAGGGCCGAGCAGTACTTC	CAWSDRAEQYF
TRBV18	.	TRBJ2-7	.	TGTGCCAGTCTCTACGGGCCAAACGAGCGTGAGTACTTC	CASLYGPNEREYF
TRBV30	.	TRBJ1-1	few	TGTGCCTGGAGTTCTCTGGGAACTGAAGCTTTCTTT	CAWSSLGTEAFF
TRBV18	TRBD1	TRBJ1-4	.	TGTGCCAGCTCACCGGGACAGCCTGCAACTAATGAAAAACTGTTTTTT	CASSPGQPATNEKLFF
TRBV4-1	.	TRBJ1-5	few	TGCGCCAGCAGCCTATCGATCAATCAGCCCCAGCATTTT	CASSLSINQPQHF
TRBV6-6	.	TRBJ1-1	.	TGTGCCAGCAGTTACTCTAACACATATGAAGCTTTCTTT	CASSYSNTYEAFF
TRBV18	TRBD1	TRBJ1-6	.	TGTGCCAGCTCACCACTGGACAGGGATAGTTCACCCCTCCACTTT	CASSPLDRDSSPLHF
TRBV7-2	.	TRBJ2-3	.	TGTGCCAGCAGCTTAAGCGTTAGCACAGATACGCAGTATTTT	CASSLSVSTDTQYF
TRBV6-5	.	TRBJ2-7	.	TGTGCCAGCAGTTACAGGGCACGGTCAATCTACGAGCAGTACTTC	CASSYRARSIYEQYF
TRBV4-3	.	TRBJ2-3	.	TGCGCCAGCAGCCAAAGCCATGGTAGCACAGATACGCAGTATTTT	CASSQSHGSTDTQYF
TRBV9	.	TRBJ1-2	.	TGTGCCAGCAGCCCGACATCCCCGGGGGAGTATGGCTACACCTTC	CASSPTSPGEYGYTF